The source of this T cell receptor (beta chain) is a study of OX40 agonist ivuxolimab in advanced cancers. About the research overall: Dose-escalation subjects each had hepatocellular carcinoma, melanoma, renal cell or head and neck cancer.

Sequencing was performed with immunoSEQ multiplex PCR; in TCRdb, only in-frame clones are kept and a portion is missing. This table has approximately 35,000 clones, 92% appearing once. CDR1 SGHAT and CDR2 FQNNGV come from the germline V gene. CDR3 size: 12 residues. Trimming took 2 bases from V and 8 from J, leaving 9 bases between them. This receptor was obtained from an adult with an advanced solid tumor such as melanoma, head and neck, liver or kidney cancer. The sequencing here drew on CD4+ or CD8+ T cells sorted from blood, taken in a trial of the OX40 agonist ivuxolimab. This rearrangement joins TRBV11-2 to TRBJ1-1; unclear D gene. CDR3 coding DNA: TGTGCCAGCAGCTTACCTTTGGGGGAAGCTTTCTTT. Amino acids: CASSLPLGEAFF.